This T cell receptor beta chain was recovered during a study of cytomegalovirus exposure and HLA in healthy donors. About this clone itself: Antigen: not known.

General observations from the study: One cluster of highly shared sequence variants probably arose as a sequencing artifact.

13 Jbeta primers and 60 Vbeta primers were used for the PCR. The assay was immunoSEQ multiplex PCR, and TCRdb's table has in-frame clones only and misses some. The sample lists some 170,000 clones, 80% to 90% occurring once. The CDR3 length is 15 residues. CDR1 GTSNPN and CDR2 SVGIG come from the germline V gene (reference sequence). V was pared by 1 base and J by 0 bases, with 6 bases of the junction left unmatched. The sequencing sample was made of PBMCs. The source is a woman between 18 and 29 years old in good health and CMV-seropositive. The rearrangement uses TRBV30 and TRBJ2-7; 7 nucleotides match TRBD2. CDR3 amino acids: CAWSGGGISSYEQYF. The CDR3 nucleotides read TGTGCCTGGAGTGGGGGGGGGATTAGCTCCTACGAGCAGTACTTC.